Presented here are 23 T cell receptor beta chains from one specimen sequenced in a study of STAT5B mutations in CD4+ large granular lymphocyte leukemia. The data were produced by immunoSEQ multiplex PCR, yet TCRdb's version contains in-frame clones alone and is incomplete. The sample holds tens of thousands of clones, 70% to 75% seen once. The sequencing input was CD4+ T cells from blood buffy coats. These receptor sequences come from a human donor in good health.

This clone has a single count. This chain's CDR3 is CASTGAGANVLTF. CDR3 DNA: TGTGCCAGTACAGGGGCTGGGGCCAACGTCCTGACTTTC. The chain uses TRBV19 and TRBJ2-6; a possible D gene is TRBD1 (6 bases). This CDR3 spans 13 amino acids. Germline CDR1 reads LNHDA; CDR2 reads SQIVND (reference sequence). The ends were cut back, 7 bases at V and 2 bases at J, with 6 bases in the middle.

V gene TRBV6-6 combines with J gene TRBJ2-1; D not resolved. The CDR3 is 13 amino acids. Germline lookup yields CDR1 MNHNY and CDR2 SVGAGI (reference sequence). Trimming cost V 5 bases and J 8 bases, with 13 bases left between them. The CDR3 sequence is CASSATPLYEQFF. For the CDR3, the DNA is TGTGCCAGCAGTGCTACCCCTTTGTATGAGCAGTTCTTC.

This chain uses TRBV7-9 with TRBJ1-2; no clear D. Trimming took off 4 bases at V and 2 bases at J, with 8 bases between the two ends. CDR3 length equals 13 residues. Germline values: CDR1 SEHNR, CDR2 FQNEAQ (reference sequence). CDR3 amino acids: CASSSNGNYGYTF. Here the CDR3 DNA reads TGTGCCAGCAGCTCAAACGGGAACTATGGCTACACCTTC.

This clone has a handful of counts. The chain is built from TRBV19 and TRBJ1-1; D unclear. CDR1 is LNHDA, CDR2 SQIVND, per germline (reference sequence). CDR3 length equals 14 residues. Trimming pared 4 bases from V and 1 base from J, leaving 10 bases between. The CDR3 spells CASSTWAANTEAFF. The CDR3 DNA follows: TGTGCCAGTAGTACCTGGGCTGCGAACACTGAAGCTTTCTTT.

The chain is built from TRBV4-3 and TRBJ2-7; tentatively, D is TRBD2 (5 bases). Trimming took off 4 bases at V and 4 bases at J, with 14 bases between the two ends. Germline V lookup: CDR1 LGHNA, CDR2 YSLEER. The CDR3 is 14 amino acids. For the CDR3, the DNA is TGCGCCAGCAGCCGAGCGGTACCCTCATACGAGCAGTACTTC. Its translation is CASSRAVPSYEQYF.

The chain has TRBV9 and TRBJ1-6; TRBD1 might be the D (6 bases). Per the germline V gene, CDR1 is SGDLS and CDR2 is YYNGEE. The length of the CDR3 is 14 residues. The V gene lost 4 bases and the J gene lost 10 bases, with 15 bases spanning the gap. In nucleotides, the CDR3 is TGTGCCAGCAGCCGCGACAGGATCGGGTCACCCCTCCACTTT. It encodes CASSRDRIGSPLHF.

The chain recombines TRBV14 with TRBJ2-3; no definite D call. This CDR3 is built from 14 residues. The V end was cut by 0 bases, the J end by 4 bases, with 8 bases between. CDR1 is SGHDN, CDR2 FVKESK, per germline. CDR3 in amino acids: CASSQDQSSDTQYF. The CDR3 DNA reads TGTGCCAGCAGCCAAGATCAGTCCTCAGATACGCAGTATTTT.

V and J are TRBV6-1 and TRBJ1-2; 8 nucleotides match TRBD1. CDR3 length: 15 residues. Germline lookup yields CDR1 MNHNS and CDR2 SASEGT. Losses at the gene ends were 2 bases for V and 4 bases for J; bases not matched to a gene: 6. CDR3 loop: CASSERSGGTYGYTF. The DNA of the CDR3 is TGTGCCAGCAGTGAACGTTCAGGGGGCACCTATGGCTACACCTTC.

The chain links TRBV7-8 to TRBJ2-3; TRBD2 agrees at 7 bases. Unmatched junction bases numbered 12, after V lost 1 base and J lost 8 bases. CDR1 and CDR2 from the germline V gene are SGHVS and FQNEAQ. This CDR3 has 16 amino acids. The CDR3: CASSLVGTRGVGTQYF. CDR3 DNA: TGTGCCAGCAGCTTAGTTGGTACTCGGGGGGTGGGTACGCAGTATTTT.

The V gene is TRBV6-6, the J gene TRBJ2-7; 7 positions agree with TRBD1. Unmatched junction bases numbered 4, after V lost 2 bases and J lost 3 bases. The CDR3 has 14 residues. Per germline, CDR1 MNHNY and CDR2 SVGAGI (reference sequence). The CDR3: CASSYQGDSYEQYF. The CDR3 region has the DNA TGTGCCAGCAGTTACCAGGGGGACAGCTACGAGCAGTACTTC.

The chain has TRBV28 and TRBJ2-7; 8 bases line up with TRBD2. The CDR3 contains 16 residues. Germline V gene data show CDR1 as MDHEN and CDR2 as SYDVKM. The V and J ends lost 6 bases and 0 bases, in that order; junction bases with no gene match: 10. CDR3 DNA: TGTGCCAGCAGGCCCGAGGTAGCGGGGCTCTCCTACGAGCAGTACTTC. It specifies CASRPEVAGLSYEQYF.

The chain is built from TRBV6-4 and TRBJ1-5, with D maybe TRBD1 (6 bases). Trimming left V 4 bases short and J 8 bases short, with 12 bases between. This CDR3 comprises 13 residues. The germline gives CDR1 MRHNA, CDR2 SNTAGT. The CDR3 bases are TGTGCCAGCAGTGGACAGGCAAACGAGCCCCAGCATTTT. Protein product: CASSGQANEPQHF.

V usage is TRBV27 and J usage is TRBJ2-3, with 7 bases fitting TRBD1. The trim removed 3 bases at V and 3 bases at J, leaving 3 bases unmatched. CDR1 and CDR2 (germline): MNHEY, SMNVEV (reference sequence). CDR3 length equals 14 residues. The CDR3 nucleotides are TGTGCCAGCAGTTTCACGGACAGGACAGATACGCAGTATTTT. Protein product: CASSFTDRTDTQYF.

V is TRBV19 and J is TRBJ2-2; 12 nucleotides match TRBD1. Germline loops: CDR1 LNHDA, CDR2 SQIVND (reference sequence). CDR3 length: 17 residues. The J segment lost 5 bases and the V segment lost 7 bases, leaving 11 bases of the junction unmatched. Here the CDR3 DNA reads TGTGCCAGTACCCCTCCCCGGGACAGGGGGCGAACCGGGGAGCTGTTTTTT. Its translation: CASTPPRDRGRTGELFF. Full variable domain (missing parts from reference TRBV19 and TRBJ2-2): DGGITQSPKYLFRKEGQNVTLSCEQNLNHDAMYWYRQDPGQGLRLIYYSQIVNDFQKGDIAEGYSVSREKKESFPLTVTSAQKNPTAFYLCASTPPRDRGRTGELFFGEGSRLTVL.

This clone was seen just once. V and J are TRBV7-9 and TRBJ1-3, with D tentatively TRBD1 (5 bases). With 11 bases removed from V and 0 bases from J, the gap between germline ends came to 11 bases. CDR1 and CDR2 (germline): SEHNR, FQNEAQ (reference sequence). This CDR3 is built from 13 residues. The CDR3 reads CAGGTYSGNTIYF. CDR3 DNA: TGTGCCGGGGGGACCTACTCTGGAAACACCATATATTTT. Using reference TRBV7-9 and TRBJ1-3 for the parts outside the CDR3, the full variable domain is DTGVSQNPRHKITKRGQNVTFRCDPISEHNRLYWYRQTLGQGPEFLTYFQNEAQLEKSRLLSDRFSAERPKGSFSTLEIQRTEQGDSAMYLCAGGTYSGNTIYFGEGSWLTVV.

This clone is termed medium-sized. The CDR3 region is CASSLDGYSNQPQHF. Written as DNA, the CDR3 is TGTGCCAGCAGCTTGGACGGATATAGCAATCAGCCCCAGCATTTT. V and J are TRBV7-2 and TRBJ1-5; no clear D gene. Germline CDR1 is SGHTA and CDR2 is FQGNSA. Trimming shortened V by 3 bases and J by 0 bases, and 9 bases separated the two germline ends. This CDR3 has 15 residues.

The chain joins TRBV28 to TRBJ1-1, with unresolved D. V lost 6 bases and J lost 4, with 6 bases in between. The germline gives CDR1 MDHEN, CDR2 SYDVKM. CDR3 length: 11 residues. Written as DNA, the CDR3 is TGTGCCAGCAGGTCGGGCACTGAAGCTTTCTTT. This encodes CASRSGTEAFF.

This clone was observed a few times. The rearrangement uses TRBV7-2 and TRBJ1-2, with D unclear. This CDR3 is 13 amino acids long. Trimming shortened V by 4 bases and J by 2 bases, and 8 bases separated the two germline ends. From germline, CDR1 is SGHTA and CDR2 FQGNSA. The DNA of the CDR3 is TGTGCCAGCAGCTCGGGCAGGAACTATGGCTACACCTTC. This encodes CASSSGRNYGYTF.

The gene calls are TRBV5-1 and TRBJ2-7, with 9 bases matching TRBD1. V dropped 1 base and J dropped 7; count of bases not matched to a gene: 9. CDR1 and CDR2 (germline): SGHRS, YFSETQ. CDR3 size: 15 residues. The DNA for the CDR3 is TGCGCCAGCAGCTTGACCGGGACAGGGTTGGGGGAGCAGTACTTC. Its protein is CASSLTGTGLGEQYF.

This clone was observed a single time. The genes are TRBV28 and TRBJ1-1; D not resolved. The germline gives CDR1 MDHEN, CDR2 SYDVKM. This CDR3 contains 14 residues. Trimming pared 2 bases from V and 1 base from J, leaving 8 bases between. CDR3 DNA sequence: TGTGCCAGCAGTTTAAGATCAGGGAACACTGAAGCTTTCTTT. It encodes CASSLRSGNTEAFF.

This sequence joins TRBV7-9 and TRBJ1-4; D unresolved. Trimming pared 2 bases from V and 2 bases from J, leaving 6 bases between. This CDR3 comprises 14 residues. The V gene's germline CDR1 is SEHNR and CDR2 FQNEAQ (reference sequence). CDR3 protein: CASSLRQTNEKLFF. The CDR3 nucleotides read TGTGCCAGCAGCTTAAGGCAGACTAATGAAAAACTGTTTTTT.

The chain joins TRBV6-1 to TRBJ2-2, with TRBD2 matching over 9 bases. The V gene end was trimmed by 6 bases and the J gene end by 5 bases; junction bases not matched to a gene: 7. Per germline, CDR1 MNHNS and CDR2 SASEGT. The CDR3 consists of 15 residues. The CDR3, as DNA: TGTGCCAGCAGAGATGGTAGCGGGAGAACCGGGGAGCTGTTTTTT. Protein sequence: CASRDGSGRTGELFF.

J is TRBJ2-7 and V is TRBV5-6; D is undetermined. This CDR3 is 13 amino acids long. Germline V lookup: CDR1 SGHDT, CDR2 YYEEEE. Between the trimmed V and J ends, which lost 1 base and 2 bases, there was a span of 7 bases. The CDR3 DNA reads as TGTGCCAGCAGCTTGTTGAGGACCTACGAGCAGTACTTC. Its translation is CASSLLRTYEQYF.